What follows describes a single T cell receptor beta chain. These data are taken from a study of T cell responses to AZD1222 COVID-19 vaccine. Study context: Pooled together were second doses at about 4 or about 12 weeks.

Trimming left V 0 bases short and J 11 bases short, with 7 bases between. The CDR3 runs 12 residues. The germline CDR1 and CDR2 sequences are KGHDR and SFDVKD. Repertoires were generated with immunoSEQ multiplex PCR, while TCRdb's copy carries only in-frame clones and drops some. The table lists some 140,000 clones, roughly 90% of them singletons. This clonotype was obtained from an adult in good health. The rearrangement links TRBV24-1 to TRBJ1-5; D gene ambiguous. The specimen was peripheral blood, collected on day 0 of AZD1222 vaccination. The CDR3 sequence is CATSDLRFTQHF. CDR3 in DNA: TGTGCCACCAGTGATTTGCGTTTTACCCAGCATTTT.